The 24 T cell receptor beta chains below all came from one sample that was sequenced in a study of T cells in Graves' hyperthyroidism and ophthalmopathy. RNA transcripts served as the template for amplifying TCR beta CDR3 regions. Primed by the HTBI set, a first-round RT-PCR was run on the TCR CDR3. TCRdb analysed the multiplex PCR reads with MiXCR anew, one entry per CDR3 protein. The table shows about 700,000 distinct CDR3 sequences, with 45% occurring only once. Source material: peripheral blood or thyroid tissue (not recorded which). These receptors were taken from an adult man with Graves' disease, either hyperthyroidism or ophthalmopathy (not recorded which).

The genes are TRBV29-1 and TRBJ2-5, with TRBD2 matching 8 bases. Germline V gene sequence: CDR1 SQVTM, CDR2 ANQGSEA. V was clipped by 6 bases and J by 3 bases; unmatched bases: 0. This CDR3 is built from 11 residues. The CDR3, as DNA: TGCAGCGTGGGACTAGAAGAGACCCAGTACTTC. It encodes CSVGLEETQYF.

The CDR3 DNA reads as TGTGCCAGCAGTTCCGGGACTACCTTCTACGAGCAGTACTTC. Its protein is CASSSGTTFYEQYF. The V and J genes are TRBV2 and TRBJ2-7; 7 bases are a match to TRBD2. Germline lookup yields CDR1 SNHLY and CDR2 FYNNEI. The CDR3 runs 14 residues. The J segment lost 3 bases and the V segment lost 5 bases, leaving 7 bases of the junction unmatched.

About this clonotype itself: A read error is possible here, since a much larger clone lies one base away. The V and J genes are TRBV6-1 and TRBJ2-7, with TRBD1 matching 9 bases. This CDR3 has 15 residues. Germline V gene data show CDR1 as MNHNS and CDR2 as SASEGT. This CDR3 reads CAGSPGTGRSYEQYF. CDR3 DNA sequence: TGTGCCGGCAGCCCCGGGACAGGGAGGTCCTACGAGCAGTACTTC.

This chain joins TRBV25-1 and TRBJ1-3; 8 positions agree with TRBD1. The CDR3 length is 16 residues. Unmatched junction bases numbered 11, after V lost 6 bases and J lost 4 bases. The germline V gene encodes CDR1 MGHDK and CDR2 SYGVNS. The CDR3 protein is CASSLDLDRAGNTIYF. As DNA, the CDR3 is TGTGCCAGCAGCTTAGACCTGGACAGGGCAGGAAACACCATATATTTT.

This clonotype was seen only once. A much larger clone is a single base away; this may be a read error. In DNA, the CDR3 is TGTGCCAGCAGCTTCCGGACAGCCCAAGAGACCCAGTACTTC. It yields the protein CASSFRTAQETQYF. J is TRBJ2-5 and V is TRBV13; tentatively, D is TRBD1 (6 bases). Trimming stripped 3 bases from V and 1 base from J, with 9 bases between. The CDR3 runs 14 residues. Germline CDR1 reads PRHDT; CDR2 reads FYEKMQ (reference sequence).

CDR3 in DNA: TGTGCCAGCAGTCCCTCCGGACAGGGGAGGGAAGAGACCCAGTACTTC. This encodes CASSPSGQGREETQYF. The chain recombines TRBV2 with TRBJ2-5; 9 nucleotides line up with TRBD1. J gave up 3 bases and V 5 bases, and 10 bases lay outside the gene matches. CDR1 is SNHLY, CDR2 FYNNEI, per germline. The CDR3 runs 16 residues. Together with reference TRBV2 and TRBJ2-5, the CDR3 gives the full variable domain: EPEVTQTPSHQVTQMGQEVILRCVPISNHLYFYWYRQILGQKVEFLVSFYNNEISEKSEIFDDQFSVERPDGSNFTLKIRSTKLEDSAMYFCASSPSGQGREETQYFGPGTRLLVL.

The V gene is TRBV10-1, the J gene TRBJ2-5; D might be TRBD1 (5 bases). Germline CDR1 is WNHNN and CDR2 is SYGVQD (reference sequence). This CDR3 is 14 amino acids long. V was trimmed by 1 base and J by 5 bases, leaving 11 bases between them. CDR3 nucleotides: TGCGCCAGCAGTGAGTTGTGGGGCATCGAGACCCAGTACTTC. Translating gives CASSELWGIETQYF.

In its sample, this clonotype was seen a few times. The V call is TRBV20-1, the J call TRBJ2-7, with D possibly being TRBD1 (6 bases). Per the germline V gene, CDR1 is DFQATT and CDR2 is SNEGSKA (reference sequence). The CDR3 is 16 amino acids. Trimming stripped 0 bases from V and 2 bases from J, with 17 bases between. DNA of the CDR3: TGCAGTGCTAGAGAGCGGACGCAGGGGCGCCCCTACGAGCAGTACTTC. It translates to CSARERTQGRPYEQYF.

This clonotype was found a few times. A junction end diverges from the germline sequence, so it may reflect a read error. The chain is built from TRBV7-3 and TRBJ1-1, with D possibly matching TRBD1 (5 bases). This CDR3 comprises 14 residues. CDR1 is SGHTA, CDR2 FQGTGA, per germline. The CDR3 sequence: CASSQVGDVTEAFF. DNA of the CDR3: TGCGCCAGCAGCCAAGTGGGGGATGTCACTGAAGCTTTCTTT. The variable domain in full, completed from reference TRBV7-3 and TRBJ1-1, reads GAGVSQTPSNKVTEKGKYVELRCDPISGHTALYWYRQSLGQGPEFLIYFQGTGAADDSGLPNDRFFAVRPEGSVSTLKIQRTERGDSAVYLCASSQVGDVTEAFFGQGTRLTVV.

The V and J genes are TRBV7-2 and TRBJ2-7, with 9 bases that match TRBD1. Trimming cost V 2 bases and J 3 bases; bases outside gene matches: 11. The CDR3 runs to 17 residues. Germline CDR1 reads SGHTA; CDR2 reads FQGNSA. The CDR3 loop is CASSLSIVPGQGYEQYF. Here the CDR3 DNA reads TGTGCCAGCAGCTTATCGATTGTGCCGGGACAGGGCTACGAGCAGTACTTC.

The rearrangement uses TRBV29-1 and TRBJ2-7, with 9 bases lining up with TRBD1. The germline CDR1 and CDR2 sequences are SQVTM and ANQGSEA. The CDR3 runs 14 residues. The CDR3 nucleotides read TGCAGTTTTTCTCACGGGACAGGGACCTACGAGCAGTACTTC. This translates into CSFSHGTGTYEQYF.

The gene calls are TRBV5-1 and TRBJ1-2; TRBD1 agrees at 7 bases. V was pared by 3 bases and J by 10 bases, with 12 bases of the junction left unmatched. The germline V gene encodes CDR1 SGHRS and CDR2 YFSETQ. The CDR3 covers 14 residues. CDR3 in DNA: TGCGCCAGCAGCTCAATGCCCGGGACAGTCCTCTACACCTTC. It specifies CASSSMPGTVLYTF.

In its sample, this clonotype was seen a few times. This sequence joins TRBV20-1 and TRBJ1-1, with a weak D call TRBD1 (5 bases). Germline CDR1 and CDR2: DFQATT and SNEGSKA (reference sequence). V lost 6 bases and J lost 2, with 19 bases in between. The CDR3 spans 15 residues. CDR3 sequence: CSARHGQLLNTEAFF. The CDR3 coding sequence is TGCAGTGCGCGACATGGACAACTACTTAACACTGAAGCTTTCTTT.

The V and J genes are TRBV29-1 and TRBJ2-2, with D tentatively TRBD2 (6 bases). V lost 3 bases to trimming and J lost 6 bases, with 11 bases between them. The CDR3 runs to 13 residues. Germline values: CDR1 SQVTM, CDR2 ANQGSEA. The CDR3 coding sequence is TGCAGCGTTGATTTCGGGGGTCCCGGGGAGCTGTTTTTT. Translating gives CSVDFGGPGELFF.

The chain employs TRBV12-3 or TRBV12-4 and TRBJ1-4; unclear D gene. The CDR3 totals 15 residues. With 3 bases removed from V and 4 bases from J, the gap between germline ends came to 12 bases. DNA of the CDR3: TGTGCCAGCAGTTTGGACGGAACGGTTAATGAAAAACTGTTTTTT. This codes for CASSLDGTVNEKLFF.

The genes are TRBV20-1 and TRBJ2-5, with D perhaps TRBD1 (7 bases). The CDR3 is made up of 15 amino acids. Trimming took 3 bases from V and 0 from J, leaving 14 bases between them. Germline values: CDR1 DFQATT, CDR2 SNEGSKA (reference sequence). The CDR3 coding sequence is TGCAGTGCTAGGGACAGGAGGGACCACCAAGAGACCCAGTACTTC. Its translation: CSARDRRDHQETQYF.

This clonotype was counted between two and nine times. The chain carries TRBV7-9 and TRBJ1-2; D call uncertain. Germline V CDR1 and CDR2: SEHNR, FQNEAQ (reference sequence). The CDR3 covers 15 residues. V was clipped by 1 base and J by 8 bases, with 17 bases between them. CDR3 loop: CASSLETAYPTGYTF. The CDR3 DNA sequence: TGTGCCAGCAGCTTAGAGACTGCTTATCCCACGGGCTACACCTTC.

To note about this clonotype: A read error may produce the germline difference seen at one junction end. The chain recombines TRBV10-3 with TRBJ2-5; 10 bases align to TRBD2. The CDR3 runs 18 residues. CDR1 and CDR2 (germline): ENHRY, SYGVKD. The CDR3 DNA sequence: TGTGCCAGCAGTTACGCTTTTAGCGGGGGGCTAAGAGAGGAGACCCAGTACTTC. It translates to CASSYAFSGGLREETQYF.

This rearrangement joins TRBV10-3 to TRBJ1-2; D is perhaps TRBD1 (5 bases). This CDR3 has 13 residues. The V and J ends lost 8 bases and 4 bases respectively, with 14 bases between them. Germline lookup yields CDR1 ENHRY and CDR2 SYGVKD. The CDR3 DNA reads TGTGCCATCCGGACGGGGACCTCCTATGGCTACACCTTC. Encoded protein: CAIRTGTSYGYTF.

The rearrangement joins TRBV10-3 to TRBJ1-4; no clear D gene. The V gene lost 1 base and the J gene lost 3 bases, with 6 bases spanning the gap. The CDR3 loop spans 14 amino acids. CDR1 is ENHRY, CDR2 SYGVKD, per germline. CDR3 bases: TGTGCCATCAGTGAGTGGTCTGCTAATGAAAAACTGTTTTTT. This encodes CAISEWSANEKLFF.

V is TRBV10-3 and J is TRBJ2-7, with a tentative D call TRBD1 (5 bases). Per the germline V gene, CDR1 is ENHRY and CDR2 is SYGVKD. Trimming left V 8 bases short and J 4 bases short, with 9 bases between. The CDR3 sequence is 11 residues long. DNA of the CDR3: TGTGCCATCGCGACAGATTACGAGCAGTACTTC. Translation gives CAIATDYEQYF.

As for this clonotype: One junction end disagrees with the germline gene, perhaps due to a read error. The V call is TRBV7-8, the J call TRBJ1-6; D is possibly TRBD1 (5 bases). The CDR3 spans 15 residues. The germline gives CDR1 SGHVS, CDR2 FQNEAQ. Here the CDR3 DNA reads TGTGCCAGCAGCCCCCGGGACGGCTATAGTTCACCCCTCCACTTT. Translation gives CASSPRDGYSSPLHF.

This clonotype was seen ten or more times. The chain links TRBV19 to TRBJ1-1, with D perhaps TRBD1 (6 bases). The germline V and J ends were trimmed by 3 bases and 5 bases, with 13 bases remaining between them. Germline CDR1 LNHDA, CDR2 SQIVND (reference sequence). The CDR3 spans 14 residues. In nucleotides, the CDR3 is TGTGCCAGTAGTATCCAGGGGCGGGTAACTGAAGCTTTCTTT. This codes for CASSIQGRVTEAFF.

The chain combines TRBV9 with TRBJ1-1; 8 positions match TRBD1. V dropped 5 bases and J dropped 11; count of bases not matched to a gene: 17. From germline, CDR1 is SGDLS and CDR2 YYNGEE. CDR3 size: 15 residues. The CDR3 reads CASSAGQGVFQKAFF. The CDR3 DNA reads as TGTGCCAGCAGTGCCGGACAGGGCGTCTTTCAGAAGGCTTTCTTT.